Listed below are T cell receptor beta chains from one sample, sequenced in a study of cytomegalovirus exposure and HLA in healthy donors. Sequencing used immunoSEQ multiplex PCR; TCRdb keeps in-frame clones, though not all of them. Of about 170,000 clones listed, approximately 75% are singletons. The sequencing input was PBMCs. These receptors were obtained from a girl aged 5-17 years in good health and CMV-seronegative. Both conserved end residues are part of each CDR3. A D gene is named only where the DNA matches it firmly. Rows give clone size only sometimes, using once, few, many, or a class for an expanded clone.

J: TRBJ2-5; D: TRBD2; V: TRBV29-1; size: few; CDR3: CSVRGGMETQYF; DNA: TGCAGCGTACGGGGGGGTATGGAGACCCAGTACTTC
J: TRBJ2-7; D: TRBD1; V: TRBV7-6; size: NA; CDR3: CASSSTGDYEQYF; DNA: TGTGCCAGCAGCTCGACAGGGGACTACGAGCAGTACTTC
J: TRBJ1-1; D: TRBD1; V: TRBV6-6; size: NA; CDR3: CASSPQGSNTEAFF; DNA: TGTGCCAGCAGCCCACAGGGGTCGAACACTGAAGCTTTCTTT
J: TRBJ2-5; D: NA; V: TRBV5-1; size: NA; CDR3: CASSFPTQETQYF; DNA: TGCGCCAGCAGCTTCCCTACCCAAGAGACCCAGTACTTC
J: TRBJ2-1; D: NA; V: TRBV30; size: once; CDR3: CARNGRGLDNEQFF; DNA: TGTGCCAGAAACGGAAGGGGGTTGGACAATGAGCAGTTCTTC
J: TRBJ2-7; D: TRBD1; V: TRBV5-6; size: NA; CDR3: CASSEGQYEQYF; DNA: TGTGCCAGCAGCGAGGGACAGTACGAGCAGTACTTC
J: TRBJ1-5; D: NA; V: TRBV6-5; size: few; CDR3: CASSEVQGLQPQHF; DNA: TGTGCCAGCAGTGAAGTGCAGGGGTTACAGCCCCAGCATTTT
J: TRBJ2-3; D: NA; V: TRBV7-9; size: NA; CDR3: CASSFALSSTDTQYF; DNA: TGTGCCAGCAGCTTCGCACTCTCGAGCACAGATACGCAGTATTTT
J: TRBJ2-1; D: NA; V: TRBV6-1; size: NA; CDR3: CASSEAYRDHNEQFF; DNA: TGTGCCAGCAGTGAAGCCTACAGGGACCACAATGAGCAGTTCTTC
J: TRBJ2-5; D: TRBD1; V: TRBV27; size: NA; CDR3: CASSLSRGPGKGETQYF; DNA: TGTGCCAGCAGTTTATCCAGGGGGCCAGGGAAAGGGGAGACCCAGTACTTC
J: TRBJ2-5; D: TRBD2; V: TRBV7-2; size: NA; CDR3: CASSLTGTSGGKTQYF; DNA: TGTGCCAGCAGCTTAACCGGGACTAGCGGGGGGAAGACCCAGTACTTC
J: TRBJ1-1; D: NA; V: TRBV6-5; size: NA; CDR3: CASSSTGATEAFF; DNA: TGTGCCAGCAGTTCCACAGGCGCCACTGAAGCTTTCTTT
J: TRBJ2-5; D: NA; V: TRBV7-7; size: NA; CDR3: CASSLVGREETQYF; DNA: TGTGCTAGCAGCCTAGTGGGGCGCGAGGAGACCCAGTACTTC
J: TRBJ1-2; D: TRBD1; V: TRBV2; size: NA; CDR3: CASRDNRGADGYTF; DNA: TGTGCCAGCAGGGACAACAGGGGGGCGGATGGCTACACCTTC
J: TRBJ1-1; D: TRBD1; V: TRBV25-1; size: NA; CDR3: CASTPLIGQANTEAFF; DNA: TGTGCCAGCACCCCCCTCATTGGACAGGCAAACACTGAAGCTTTCTTT
J: TRBJ1-4; D: NA; V: TRBV5-1; size: once; CDR3: CASKNGFRRAGEEKLFF; DNA: TGCGCCAGCAAGAACGGGTTTCGCCGGGCTGGGGAGGAAAAACTGTTTTTT
J: TRBJ1-6; D: NA; V: TRBV4-1; size: NA; CDR3: CASSRMDFKLSPLHF; DNA: TGCGCCAGCAGCCGAATGGACTTTAAGCTGTCACCCCTCCACTTT
J: TRBJ2-7; D: NA; V: TRBV6-1; size: NA; CDR3: CASSAGLRYEQYF; DNA: TGTGCCAGCAGTGCGGGACTGCGCTACGAGCAGTACTTC
J: TRBJ1-5; D: NA; V: TRBV18; size: NA; CDR3: CASSPQDRNQPQHF; DNA: TGTGCCAGCTCACCGCAGGATAGAAATCAGCCCCAGCATTTT
J: TRBJ2-4; D: NA; V: TRBV7-9; size: NA; CDR3: CASSSWANLAKNIQYF; DNA: TGTGCCAGCAGCTCCTGGGCAAATCTAGCCAAAAACATTCAGTACTTC
J: TRBJ2-3; D: NA; V: TRBV6-1; size: NA; CDR3: CASSLSVGQYF; DNA: TGTGCCAGCAGTCTTAGCGTGGGGCAGTATTTT
J: TRBJ1-4; D: NA; V: TRBV13; size: NA; CDR3: CASSPATNEKLFF; DNA: TGTGCCAGCAGCCCCGCAACTAATGAAAAACTGTTTTTT
J: TRBJ1-2; D: TRBD1; V: TRBV11-2; size: NA; CDR3: CASSLVVSGGHYGYTF; DNA: TGTGCCAGCAGCTTAGTAGTTTCAGGGGGGCACTATGGCTACACCTTC
J: TRBJ2-2; D: NA; V: TRBV30; size: NA; CDR3: CAWSAVGNGELFF; DNA: TGTGCCTGGAGCGCCGTGGGCAACGGGGAGCTGTTTTTT
J: TRBJ1-3; D: NA; V: TRBV6-6; size: once; CDR3: CASSYDSSSGNTIYF; DNA: TGTGCCAGCAGTTACGACAGCAGCTCTGGAAACACCATATATTTT
J: TRBJ1-1; D: TRBD1; V: TRBV15; size: NA; CDR3: CATSRVFWTGGTEAFF; DNA: TGTGCCACCAGCAGAGTGTTTTGGACAGGGGGTACTGAAGCTTTCTTT
J: TRBJ1-1; D: NA; V: TRBV12-5; size: NA; CDR3: CASGSYTPGGTEAFF; DNA: TGTGCTAGTGGTTCTTACACCCCCGGCGGCACTGAAGCTTTCTTT
J: TRBJ2-7; D: TRBD1; V: TRBV2; size: NA; CDR3: CASSDDRVDEQYF; DNA: TGTGCCAGCAGTGACGACAGGGTCGACGAGCAGTACTTC
J: TRBJ2-5; D: NA; V: TRBV5-1; size: NA; CDR3: CASSADQETQYF; DNA: TGCGCCAGCAGCGCGGACCAAGAGACCCAGTACTTC
J: TRBJ2-7; D: TRBD1; V: TRBV6-1; size: NA; CDR3: CASSDSGQGTREQYF; DNA: TGTGCCAGCAGTGATTCAGGACAGGGGACTCGGGAGCAGTACTTC
J: TRBJ1-2; D: TRBD1; V: TRBV25-1; size: once; CDR3: CASRDRGNHGYTF; DNA: TGTGCCAGCAGGGACAGGGGAAATCATGGCTACACCTTC
J: TRBJ1-1; D: TRBD1; V: TRBV11-2; size: NA; CDR3: CASSLEPAGQMNTEAFF; DNA: TGTGCCAGCAGCTTAGAACCCGCGGGACAGATGAACACTGAAGCTTTCTTT
J: TRBJ1-1; D: NA; V: TRBV5-4; size: few; CDR3: CASSWDMTNPEAFF; DNA: TGTGCCAGCAGCTGGGACATGACGAACCCTGAAGCTTTCTTT
J: TRBJ1-1; D: NA; V: TRBV4-1; size: few; CDR3: CASSLGENTEAFF; DNA: TGCGCCAGTTCACTCGGAGAGAACACTGAAGCTTTCTTT
J: TRBJ1-1; D: TRBD1; V: TRBV7-8; size: NA; CDR3: CASSFQGVNTEAFF; DNA: TGTGCCAGCAGCTTTCAGGGGGTAAACACTGAAGCTTTCTTT
J: TRBJ2-7; D: TRBD1; V: TRBV6-1; size: NA; CDR3: CASSPDRDPNEQYF; DNA: TGTGCCAGCAGCCCGGACAGGGATCCAAACGAGCAGTACTTC
J: TRBJ2-7; D: TRBD2; V: TRBV2; size: NA; CDR3: CASSHPPGLAGTEQYF; DNA: TGTGCCAGCAGTCATCCCCCGGGACTAGCGGGTACCGAGCAGTACTTC
J: TRBJ1-6; D: TRBD1; V: TRBV6-5; size: NA; CDR3: CASSKTGGDNSPLHF; DNA: TGTGCCAGCAGTAAAACAGGGGGCGATAATTCACCCCTCCACTTT
J: TRBJ1-2; D: NA; V: TRBV10-3; size: NA; CDR3: CAISDPGLNYGYTF; DNA: TGTGCCATCAGTGACCCAGGACTTAACTATGGCTACACCTTC
J: TRBJ2-7; D: NA; V: TRBV5-1; size: NA; CDR3: CASSHGQPIYEQYF; DNA: TGCGCCAGCAGCCACGGACAGCCCATCTACGAGCAGTACTTC
J: TRBJ1-6; D: NA; V: TRBV18; size: NA; CDR3: CASSPTSRGDSPLHF; DNA: TGTGCCAGCTCCCCTACGAGCCGGGGGGATTCACCCCTCCACTTT
J: TRBJ2-7; D: TRBD1; V: TRBV9; size: once; CDR3: CASSVGDRLYEQYF; DNA: TGTGCCAGCAGCGTAGGGGACAGATTATACGAGCAGTACTTC
J: TRBJ2-3; D: NA; V: TRBV10-3; size: NA; CDR3: CAISERDVSDTQYF; DNA: TGTGCCATCTCGGAGAGGGATGTTTCAGATACGCAGTATTTT
J: TRBJ2-3; D: NA; V: TRBV29-1; size: NA; CDR3: CSVAVSSTDTQYF; DNA: TGCAGCGTTGCCGTATCTAGCACAGATACGCAGTATTTT
J: TRBJ1-5; D: NA; V: TRBV11-2; size: NA; CDR3: CASSLEQGPNQPQHF; DNA: TGTGCCAGCAGCTTAGAACAGGGTCCGAATCAGCCCCAGCATTTT
J: TRBJ2-1; D: NA; V: TRBV5-1; size: NA; CDR3: CASSWGTTNNEQFF; DNA: TGCGCCAGCAGCTGGGGGACAACCAACAATGAGCAGTTCTTC
J: TRBJ1-1; D: NA; V: TRBV7-8; size: NA; CDR3: CASSLVRGSGTEAFF; DNA: TGTGCCAGCAGCTTAGTTAGAGGGTCAGGTACTGAAGCTTTCTTT
J: TRBJ1-2; D: TRBD1; V: TRBV9; size: NA; CDR3: CASSPTTGQVSGGYTF; DNA: TGTGCCAGCAGCCCTACGACAGGGCAGGTTTCCGGTGGCTACACCTTC
J: TRBJ2-7; D: TRBD1; V: TRBV9; size: NA; CDR3: CASSVDRGIDEQYF; DNA: TGTGCCAGCAGCGTAGACAGGGGCATCGACGAGCAGTACTTC
J: TRBJ2-1; D: NA; V: TRBV27; size: NA; CDR3: CASSFLAGSSEQFF; DNA: TGTGCCAGCAGTTTCCTAGCCGGGAGCAGTGAGCAGTTCTTC
J: TRBJ1-2; D: TRBD1; V: TRBV27; size: NA; CDR3: CASSSYTRDRRYYGYTF; DNA: TGTGCCAGCAGTTCTTATACCCGGGACAGGCGTTACTATGGCTACACCTTC
J: TRBJ2-5; D: TRBD1; V: TRBV15; size: NA; CDR3: CATSRGQGEETQYF; DNA: TGTGCCACCAGCAGGGGACAGGGCGAAGAGACCCAGTACTTC
J: TRBJ1-1; D: NA; V: TRBV18; size: NA; CDR3: CASSPQNRASWTEAFF; DNA: TGTGCCAGCTCGCCCCAAAACAGGGCCTCCTGGACTGAAGCTTTCTTT